The 32 T cell receptor beta chains below all came from one sample that was sequenced in a study of beta chain features in type 1 diabetes. Expressed TCRB transcripts were sequenced after all isolated RNA was converted to cDNA. Using immunoSEQ multiplex PCR, the repertoire was profiled, and TCRdb retains in-frame clones only, with some absent. The sample lists more than 110,000 clones, about 7% occurring once. The sample comprised central memory CD4+ T cells from blood. These receptors were taken from a woman aged 25-40 years in good health.

A few counts support this clone. The chain combines TRBV30 with TRBJ2-1, with TRBD1 as a possible D gene (5 bases). The germline V and J ends were trimmed by 2 bases and 7 bases, with 21 bases remaining between them. This CDR3 region has 16 residues. In germline, CDR1 is GTSNPN, CDR2 SVGIG (reference sequence). The CDR3 nucleotides read TGTGCCTGGAGTACTGACCTGGGGCGGAGAAAAAATGAGCAGTTCTTC. It is translated as CAWSTDLGRRKNEQFF.

V gene TRBV7-3 combines with J gene TRBJ2-3; 7 bases agree with TRBD2. Per germline, CDR1 SGHTA and CDR2 FQGTGA. V lost 5 bases, J lost 6 bases, and 8 bases stayed unmatched. This CDR3 has 14 residues. The CDR3 DNA follows: TGTGCCAGCAGCGTAAGACTTAGCGGGGATACGCAGTATTTT. Translation: CASSVRLSGDTQYF.

This clone was picked up a small number of times. The chain carries TRBV7-3 and TRBJ2-2, with 7 bases fitting TRBD1. Germline V gene data show CDR1 as SGHTA and CDR2 as FQGTGA. The V segment lost 6 bases and the J segment 4 bases; nucleotides outside the gene matches: 8. The CDR3 has 15 amino acids. The CDR3 is CASRQTGTTTGELFF. DNA for the CDR3: TGTGCCAGCAGGCAGACAGGGACGACCACCGGGGAGCTGTTTTTT.

This clone was recorded many times. The chain carries TRBV7-2 and TRBJ2-5; D uncertain. Deletions cut 1 base from V and 4 bases from J, with 10 bases between. The CDR3 sequence is 14 residues long. Per germline, CDR1 SGHTA and CDR2 FQGNSA. DNA for the CDR3: TGTGCCAGCAGCTTAGATCCTAGTACAGAGACCCAGTACTTC. Translated, it gives CASSLDPSTETQYF.

CDR3 sequence reads: CASSFKGTGDQPQHF. CDR3 coding DNA: TGTGCCAGCAGCTTTAAAGGGACAGGCGATCAGCCCCAGCATTTT. The chain uses TRBV7-2 and TRBJ1-5; 8 bases align to TRBD1. The germline CDR1 and CDR2 sequences are SGHTA and FQGNSA. The CDR3 covers 15 residues. The J segment lost 5 bases and the V segment lost 3 bases, leaving 6 bases of the junction unmatched.

J is TRBJ2-3 and V is TRBV7-2, with D unclear. CDR1 is SGHTA, CDR2 FQGNSA, per germline. CDR3 length equals 13 residues. Between the trimmed V and J ends, which lost 7 bases and 1 base, there was a span of 9 bases. CDR3 sequence reads: CASKVAGTDTQYF. CDR3 in DNA: TGTGCCAGCAAGGTGGCGGGCACAGATACGCAGTATTTT.

This clone was seen only a few times. The chain links TRBV7-8 to TRBJ2-7; D might be TRBD1 (6 bases). Trimming left V 4 bases short and J 0 bases short, with 13 bases between. Per the germline V gene, CDR1 is SGHVS and CDR2 is FQNEAQ. The CDR3 contains 15 residues. The DNA for the CDR3 is TGTGCCAGCAGCTCGACCCGGGACACCTCCTACGAGCAGTACTTC. As protein: CASSSTRDTSYEQYF.

The chain carries TRBV4-3 and TRBJ1-3; 7 bases are shared with TRBD1. V lost 2 bases, J lost 3 bases, and 4 bases stayed unmatched. Germline loops: CDR1 LGHNA, CDR2 YSLEER. This CDR3 spans 15 amino acids. CDR3 sequence: CASSQPTGVGNTIYF. The CDR3 DNA reads as TGCGCCAGCAGCCAACCTACAGGGGTTGGAAACACCATATATTTT.

CDR3 coding DNA: TGTGCCAGCAGCTCCACCAGCTCCTACAATGAGCAGTTCTTC. It yields the protein CASSSTSSYNEQFF. The V gene is TRBV7-2, the J gene TRBJ2-1; no reliable D call. V was cut by 4 bases and J by 0 bases, with 7 bases left in between. This CDR3 spans 14 amino acids. Looked up from germline, CDR1 is SGHTA and CDR2 is FQGNSA.

This clone was observed at least ten times. The chain joins TRBV18 to TRBJ1-1; 10 bases line up with TRBD1. The ends lost 3 bases at V and 4 bases at J; junction bases unmatched: 8. Germline-derived CDR1 and CDR2 are KGHSH and LQKENI. This CDR3 region has 16 residues. CDR3 amino acids: CASSPRDRGGSTEAFF. DNA for the CDR3: TGTGCCAGCTCACCCCGGGACAGGGGAGGTAGCACTGAAGCTTTCTTT.

As for this clone: The identical CDR3 is also encoded by other nucleotide sequences in the sample. The rearrangement joins TRBV15 to TRBJ2-5; perhaps TRBD1 as D (5 bases). Germline V gene sequence: CDR1 LNHNV, CDR2 YYDKDF (reference sequence). Trimming took off 1 base at V and 1 base at J, with 7 bases between the two ends. The CDR3 is 14 residues long. The CDR3 sequence is CATSRGDSQETQYF. CDR3 nucleotide sequence: TGTGCCACCAGCAGAGGAGACAGCCAAGAGACCCAGTACTTC.

V is TRBV10-2 and J is TRBJ2-7; D remains unclear. The CDR3 length is 14 residues. The germline gives CDR1 WSHSY, CDR2 SAAADI. The V end was cut by 3 bases, the J end by 5 bases, with 14 bases between. Here the CDR3 DNA reads TGCGCCAGCAGTGAAAGCGACTTCCACCACGAGCAGTACTTC. Encoded protein: CASSESDFHHEQYF.

This sequence joins TRBV2 and TRBJ1-4; 9 nucleotides align to TRBD1. Trimming took 5 bases from V and 8 from J; bases not matched to a gene: 3. Per germline, CDR1 SNHLY and CDR2 FYNNEI. The CDR3 consists of 13 residues. CDR3 bases: TGTGCCAGCAGTAGGGACAGGGTCGAAAAACTGTTTTTT. Amino acids: CASSRDRVEKLFF.

This clone came up many times. The CDR3 nucleotides are TGTGCCAGCACTCAAGGGACAGCCAGCAGCTCCTACGAGCAGTACTTC. Translated, it gives CASTQGTASSSYEQYF. The rearrangement joins TRBV7-9 to TRBJ2-7, with TRBD1 matching 7 bases. Trimming removed 7 bases from V and 0 bases from J; junction bases left unmatched: 12. Per germline, CDR1 SEHNR and CDR2 FQNEAQ (reference sequence). The CDR3 totals 16 residues.

Only a few counts were recorded for this clone. The V and J genes are TRBV7-8 and TRBJ2-3; 7 bases fit TRBD1. In germline, CDR1 is SGHVS, CDR2 FQNEAQ. The CDR3 consists of 14 residues. The V gene end was trimmed by 5 bases and the J gene end by 7 bases; junction bases not matched to a gene: 9. The CDR3 DNA reads as TGTGCCAGCAGCCGAATCGGGACAGCAAATACGCAGTATTTT. Translation: CASSRIGTANTQYF.

The CDR3 nucleotides read TGTGCCAGCAGCTTGGGTCAGGGGGCAAGGGGCTACGAGCAGTACTTC. Its protein product is CASSLGQGARGYEQYF. This chain links TRBV5-4 with TRBJ2-7, with 8 nucleotides matching TRBD1. The CDR3 spans 16 residues. Germline CDR1 SGHNT, CDR2 YYREEE (reference sequence). V lost 0 bases and J lost 3; bases outside the gene matches: 8.

This rearrangement joins TRBV2 to TRBJ2-7; TRBD2 matches 8 bases. V lost 9 bases, J lost 4 bases, and 8 bases stayed unmatched. Germline-derived CDR1 and CDR2 are SNHLY and FYNNEI. There are 13 residues in the CDR3. The CDR3 sequence: CARSSGSGYEQYF. The DNA for the CDR3 is TGTGCCAGGTCGAGCGGGAGTGGGTACGAGCAGTACTTC.

This sequence joins TRBV7-9 and TRBJ1-2; TRBD1 matches 9 bases. The V gene's germline CDR1 is SEHNR and CDR2 FQNEAQ (reference sequence). J was trimmed by 4 bases and V by 1 base; bases with no gene match: 4. This CDR3 has 15 amino acids. CDR3 nucleotides: TGTGCCAGCAGCTTAGAGGGACAGGGTTTCTATGGCTACACCTTC. This sequence encodes CASSLEGQGFYGYTF.

In its sample, this clone was seen many times. The J gene is TRBJ2-1, the V gene TRBV23-1, with TRBD2 matching 14 bases. TRBV23-1 is an ORF, and what it does is uncertain. The J segment lost 0 bases and the V segment lost 2 bases, leaving 3 bases of the junction unmatched. This CDR3 comprises 18 residues. CDR3 in DNA: TGCGCCAGCAGTCAAGGTGGGACTAGCGGGAGCTCCTACAATGAGCAGTTCTTC. It codes for CASSQGGTSGSSYNEQFF.

V gene TRBV18 combines with J gene TRBJ2-1; TRBD2 matches 10 bases. Germline assignment: CDR1 KGHSH and CDR2 LQKENI. The CDR3 runs to 15 residues. The ends lost 5 bases at V and 7 bases at J; junction bases unmatched: 8. CDR3 amino acids: CASSSTSGTMNEQFF. DNA for the CDR3: TGTGCCAGCTCATCAACTAGCGGGACTATGAATGAGCAGTTCTTC. Looking up the rest from reference TRBV18 and TRBJ2-1 gives the full variable domain: NAGVMQNPRHLVRRRGQEARLRCSPMKGHSHVYWYRQLPEEGLKFMVYLQKENIIDESGMPKERFSAEFPKEGPSILRIQQVVRGDSAAYFCASSSTSGTMNEQFFGPGTRLTVL.

This clone was detected a few times. The V call is TRBV28, the J call TRBJ2-1, with 9 bases lining up with TRBD2. Germline-derived CDR1 and CDR2 are MDHEN and SYDVKM. The junction had 13 bases not matched to a gene; V was cut back by 4 bases and J by 6 bases. The CDR3 runs to 17 residues. For the CDR3, the DNA is TGTGCCAGCAGTTCGTTGTCTGGAGCGGGAGGTTCCAATGAGCAGTTCTTC. Translation gives CASSSLSGAGGSNEQFF.

The gene calls are TRBV30 and TRBJ1-1; tentative D call: TRBD1 (6 bases). Trimming took 7 bases from V and 5 from J, leaving 17 bases between them. The germline V gene encodes CDR1 GTSNPN and CDR2 SVGIG (reference sequence). The CDR3 length is 13 residues. CDR3: CASRGGGRTEAFF. The CDR3 nucleotides are TGTGCCTCGAGGGGAGGGGGACGAACTGAAGCTTTCTTT.

This clone came up a few times. V and J are TRBV5-1 and TRBJ1-4; 8 bases match TRBD1. Germline lookup yields CDR1 SGHRS and CDR2 YFSETQ. V was clipped by 2 bases and J by 13 bases; unmatched bases: 10. CDR3 length equals 14 residues. CDR3 in amino acids: CASSFGQGRVRLFF. For the CDR3, the DNA is TGCGCCAGCAGCTTCGGACAGGGAAGAGTTAGACTGTTTTTT.

The chain links TRBV5-6 to TRBJ2-7; tentative D call: TRBD2 (6 bases). CDR1 is SGHDT, CDR2 YYEEEE, per germline. Trimming cost V 1 base and J 1 base, with 15 bases left between them. This CDR3 has 16 amino acids. In DNA, the CDR3 is TGTGCCAGCAGCTTGCGCGGAGGGCGGGATTCCTACGAGCAGTACTTC. Its protein is CASSLRGGRDSYEQYF.

This chain uses TRBV18 with TRBJ1-6; possibly TRBD1 for D (6 bases). V dropped 6 bases and J dropped 10 bases, with 13 bases sitting between them. The germline V gene encodes CDR1 KGHSH and CDR2 LQKENI. The CDR3 totals 13 residues. CDR3 sequence (DNA): TGTGCCAGCTCTCAGGGACAACTCTCACCCCTCCACTTT. Translating it yields CASSQGQLSPLHF.

The V gene is TRBV6-1, the J gene TRBJ1-1; weak D call: TRBD1 (6 bases). Germline V gives CDR1 MNHNS, CDR2 SASEGT. CDR3 length: 14 residues. V was cut by 4 bases and J by 3 bases, with 12 bases left in between. The CDR3 sequence is CASSATGRDTEAFF. The CDR3 bases are TGTGCCAGCAGTGCAACAGGGAGGGACACTGAAGCTTTCTTT.

This clone turned up a few times. The chain couples TRBV7-2 to TRBJ2-1; 8 bases are shared with TRBD2. The CDR3 has 16 residues. Germline assignment: CDR1 SGHTA and CDR2 FQGNSA. The trim removed 8 bases at V and 8 bases at J, leaving 17 bases unmatched. For the CDR3, the DNA is TGTGCCAGCCACGACGGGAGGGGAGGCACCTGGGATGAGCAGTTCTTC. As protein: CASHDGRGGTWDEQFF.

The table lists this clone with a few counts. The CDR3 is CASSSQGGSEYEQYF. The DNA for the CDR3 is TGTGCCAGCAGCTCCCAGGGAGGGAGTGAGTACGAGCAGTACTTC. The rearrangement links TRBV7-3 to TRBJ2-7; 7 bases align to TRBD2. CDR3 length equals 15 residues. V shed 4 bases and J 4 bases; nucleotides not matched to a gene: 10. CDR1 and CDR2 from the germline V gene are SGHTA and FQGTGA.

The rearrangement joins TRBV9 to TRBJ2-7; 13 nucleotides agree with TRBD2. Germline lookup yields CDR1 SGDLS and CDR2 YYNGEE. The V segment lost 3 bases and the J segment 4 bases; nucleotides outside the gene matches: 7. The CDR3 has 16 amino acids. CDR3 protein: CASSAGTSGNYYEQYF. CDR3 nucleotide sequence: TGTGCCAGCAGCGCCGGGACTAGCGGGAATTATTACGAGCAGTACTTC.

This clone was seen repeatedly, ten times or more. The rearrangement links TRBV29-1 to TRBJ1-5; possibly TRBD1 for D (5 bases). Trimming left V 4 bases short and J 4 bases short, with 11 bases between. Germline V gene lookup returns CDR1 SQVTM and CDR2 ANQGSEA. This CDR3 spans 13 amino acids. CDR3 loop: CSVGEGWNQPQHF. The CDR3 nucleotides read TGCAGCGTTGGGGAGGGGTGGAATCAGCCCCAGCATTTT.

This CDR3 reads CASSSRAGEQFF. The CDR3 nucleotides read TGTGCCAGTAGTAGCAGGGCTGGGGAGCAGTTCTTC. This chain connects TRBV19 to TRBJ2-1, with a weak D call TRBD1 (5 bases). The CDR3 is made up of 12 amino acids. The V and J ends lost 4 bases and 10 bases respectively, with 11 bases between them. Germline V lookup: CDR1 LNHDA, CDR2 SQIVND (reference sequence). Full variable domain (remainder filled in from reference TRBV19 and TRBJ2-1): DGGITQSPKYLFRKEGQNVTLSCEQNLNHDAMYWYRQDPGQGLRLIYYSQIVNDFQKGDIAEGYSVSREKKESFPLTVTSAQKNPTAFYLCASSSRAGEQFFGPGTRLTVL.

The chain is built from TRBV7-8 and TRBJ2-1, with D possibly TRBD1 on 5 matching bases. The CDR3 covers 17 residues. Trimming shortened V by 3 bases and J by 6 bases, and 21 bases separated the two germline ends. Germline CDR1 SGHVS, CDR2 FQNEAQ. This CDR3 is CASSLTPWGDVSNEQFF. DNA of the CDR3: TGTGCCAGCAGCTTGACACCCTGGGGCGATGTATCCAATGAGCAGTTCTTC. The whole variable domain, remainder taken from reference TRBV7-8 and TRBJ2-1, is GAGVSQSPRYKVAKRGQDVALRCDPISGHVSLFWYQQALGQGPEFLTYFQNEAQLDKSGLPSDRFFAERPEGSVSTLKIQRTQQEDSAVYLCASSLTPWGDVSNEQFFGPGTRLTVL.